The 3 T cell receptor beta chains given below trace back to one sample, sequenced in a study of T-cell reconstitution after alpha-beta-depleted transplantation in children. As it was prepared, the TCRbeta library received unique molecular identifiers. In TCRdb, the PCR reads were re-called with MiXCR into one record per CDR3 protein. The sample holds 80,000 or so distinct CDR3 sequences, 13% to 15% seen once. Sequences were derived from PBMCs, mostly from graft donor cells, sampled 180 days after TCRalphabeta/CD19-depleted stem cell transplant. Receptors were obtained from a male patient between 2 and 10 years old who had a stem cell transplant for acute lymphoblastic leukemia, so the T cells may come from the graft donor.

This clonotype was counted between two and nine times. The rearrangement links TRBV9 to TRBJ2-1; D gene uncertain. Per germline, CDR1 SGDLS and CDR2 YYNGEE. The CDR3 totals 15 residues. Trimming took off 4 bases at V and 2 bases at J, with 13 bases between the two ends. CDR3 amino acids: CASSLRHKPYNEQFF. CDR3 DNA: TGTGCCAGCAGCCTCCGGCACAAACCCTACAATGAGCAGTTCTTC.

This clonotype was counted at least ten times. The gene calls are TRBV12-3 or TRBV12-4 and TRBJ1-6, with 8 bases aligning to TRBD1. The CDR3 spans 14 residues. J was trimmed by 9 bases and V by 2 bases; bases with no gene match: 3. CDR3 in amino acids: CASSLTDRGSPLHF. CDR3 nucleotide sequence: TGTGCCAGCAGTTTAACTGACAGGGGTTCACCCCTCCACTTT.

This clonotype has only a few counts. The chain employs TRBV30 and TRBJ1-3, with D maybe TRBD1 (5 bases). Germline CDR1 GTSNPN, CDR2 SVGIG (reference sequence). CDR3 length: 15 residues. V was pared by 3 bases and J by 2 bases, with 14 bases between. The CDR3 here is CAWRAWGGTGNTIYF. The CDR3 DNA follows: TGTGCCTGGAGGGCGTGGGGCGGCACTGGAAACACCATATATTTT.